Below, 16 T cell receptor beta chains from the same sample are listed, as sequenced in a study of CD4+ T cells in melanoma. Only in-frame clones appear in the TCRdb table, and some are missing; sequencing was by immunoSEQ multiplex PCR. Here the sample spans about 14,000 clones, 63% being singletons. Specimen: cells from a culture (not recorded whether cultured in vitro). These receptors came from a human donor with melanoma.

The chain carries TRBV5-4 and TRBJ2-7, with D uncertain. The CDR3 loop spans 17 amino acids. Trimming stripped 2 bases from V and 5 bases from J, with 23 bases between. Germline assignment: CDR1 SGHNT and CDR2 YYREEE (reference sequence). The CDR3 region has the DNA TGTGCCAGCAGCTTCAGTGCCGCCCACGGAGCGACCCACGAGCAGTACTTC. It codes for CASSFSAAHGATHEQYF.

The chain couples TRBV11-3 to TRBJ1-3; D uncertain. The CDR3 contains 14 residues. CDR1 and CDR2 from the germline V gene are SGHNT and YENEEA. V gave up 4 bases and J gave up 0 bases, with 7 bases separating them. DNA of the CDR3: TGTGCCAGCAGCTCTATTACCTCTGGAAACACCATATATTTT. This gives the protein CASSSITSGNTIYF.

CDR3 amino acids: CASRRGMKLFF. The DNA of the CDR3 is TGCGCCAGCAGGCGAGGTATGAAACTGTTTTTT. This rearrangement joins TRBV4-3 to TRBJ1-4, with D unclear. The CDR3 consists of 11 residues. The V end was cut by 6 bases, the J end by 11 bases, with 10 bases between. Germline V lookup: CDR1 LGHNA, CDR2 YSLEER.

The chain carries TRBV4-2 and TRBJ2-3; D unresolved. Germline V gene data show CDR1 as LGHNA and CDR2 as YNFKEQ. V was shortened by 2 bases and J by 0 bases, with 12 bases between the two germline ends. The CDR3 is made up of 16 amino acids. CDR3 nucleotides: TGTGCCAGCAGCCAACTCACGGGTACTAGCACAGATACGCAGTATTTT. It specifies CASSQLTGTSTDTQYF.

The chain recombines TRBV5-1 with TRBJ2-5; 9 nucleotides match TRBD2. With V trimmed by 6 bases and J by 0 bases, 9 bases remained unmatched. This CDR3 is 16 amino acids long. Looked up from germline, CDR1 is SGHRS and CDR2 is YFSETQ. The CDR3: CASTRGTSQNQETQYF. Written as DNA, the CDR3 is TGCGCCAGCACCCGGGGGACTAGCCAGAACCAAGAGACCCAGTACTTC.

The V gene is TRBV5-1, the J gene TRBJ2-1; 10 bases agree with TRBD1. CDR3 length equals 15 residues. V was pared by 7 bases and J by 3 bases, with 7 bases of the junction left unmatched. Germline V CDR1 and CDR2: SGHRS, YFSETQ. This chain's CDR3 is CASDDGQGGYNEQFF. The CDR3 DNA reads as TGCGCCAGCGACGATGGACAGGGGGGCTACAATGAGCAGTTCTTC.

The CDR3 bases are TGTGCCAGCACCAGAAAACGACGTGAAGCTTTCTTT. Translating gives CASTRKRREAFF. This rearrangement joins TRBV2 to TRBJ1-1; no definite D call. CDR1 is SNHLY, CDR2 FYNNEI, per germline. The V and J ends lost 7 bases and 7 bases respectively, with 13 bases between them. The CDR3 sequence is 12 residues long.

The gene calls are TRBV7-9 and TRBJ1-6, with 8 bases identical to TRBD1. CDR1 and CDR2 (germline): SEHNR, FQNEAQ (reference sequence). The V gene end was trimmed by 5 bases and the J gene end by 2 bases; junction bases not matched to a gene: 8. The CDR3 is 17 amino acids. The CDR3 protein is CASSPWTGITYNSPLHF. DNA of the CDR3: TGTGCCAGCAGCCCCTGGACAGGGATAACCTATAATTCACCCCTCCACTTT.

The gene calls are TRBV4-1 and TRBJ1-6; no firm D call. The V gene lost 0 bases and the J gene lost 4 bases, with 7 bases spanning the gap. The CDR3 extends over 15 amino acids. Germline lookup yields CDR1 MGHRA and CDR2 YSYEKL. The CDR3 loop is CASSQDFGYNSPLHF. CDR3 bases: TGCGCCAGCAGCCAAGATTTCGGATATAATTCACCCCTCCACTTT.

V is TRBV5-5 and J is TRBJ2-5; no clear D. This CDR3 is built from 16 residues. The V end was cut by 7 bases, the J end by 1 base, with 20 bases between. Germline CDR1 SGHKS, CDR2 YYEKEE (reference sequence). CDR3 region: CASVAGRGTFQETQYF. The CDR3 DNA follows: TGTGCCAGCGTAGCAGGCCGTGGCACCTTCCAAGAGACCCAGTACTTC.

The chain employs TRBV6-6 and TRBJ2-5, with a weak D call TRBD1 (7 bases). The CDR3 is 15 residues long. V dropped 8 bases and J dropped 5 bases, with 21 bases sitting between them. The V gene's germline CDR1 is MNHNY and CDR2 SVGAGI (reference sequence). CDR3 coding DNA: TGTGCCAGCGGAGAAGCTCGACAGGGAGGCGAGACCCAGTACTTC. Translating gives CASGEARQGGETQYF.

The CDR3 reads CASSLALASGGQREQFF. The CDR3, as DNA: TGTGCCAGCAGCTTAGCGCTCGCTAGCGGGGGCCAGAGGGAGCAGTTCTTC. This chain joins TRBV7-6 and TRBJ2-1; TRBD2 agrees at 10 bases. CDR1 is SGHVS, CDR2 FNYEAQ, per germline. With V trimmed by 0 bases and J by 10 bases, 12 bases remained unmatched. CDR3 size: 17 residues.

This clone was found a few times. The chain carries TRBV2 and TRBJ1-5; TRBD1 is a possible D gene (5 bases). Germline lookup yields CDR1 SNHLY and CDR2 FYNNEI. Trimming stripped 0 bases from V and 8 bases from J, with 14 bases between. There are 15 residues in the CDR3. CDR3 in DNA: TGTGCCAGCAGTGAAGCGCTTTCCGTAGGGGAGCCCCAGCATTTT. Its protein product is CASSEALSVGEPQHF. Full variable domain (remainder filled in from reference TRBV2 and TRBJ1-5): EPEVTQTPSHQVTQMGQEVILRCVPISNHLYFYWYRQILGQKVEFLVSFYNNEISEKSEIFDDQFSVERPDGSNFTLKIRSTKLEDSAMYFCASSEALSVGEPQHFGDGTRLSIL.

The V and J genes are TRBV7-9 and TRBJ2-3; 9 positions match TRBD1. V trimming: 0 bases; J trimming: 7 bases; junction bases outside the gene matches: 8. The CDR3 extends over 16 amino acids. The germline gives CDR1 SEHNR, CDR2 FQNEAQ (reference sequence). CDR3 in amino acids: CASSLADRGYRNTQYF. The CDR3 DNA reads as TGTGCCAGCAGCTTAGCCGACAGGGGGTATCGGAATACGCAGTATTTT. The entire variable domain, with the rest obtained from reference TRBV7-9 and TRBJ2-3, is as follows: DTGVSQNPRHKITKRGQNVTFRCDPISEHNRLYWYRQTLGQGPEFLTYFQNEAQLEKSRLLSDRFSAERPKGSFSTLEIQRTEQGDSAMYLCASSLADRGYRNTQYFGPGTRLTVL.

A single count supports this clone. This CDR3 reads CASKGGKHGYTF. The CDR3 nucleotides are TGTGCCAGCAAGGGAGGGAAGCATGGCTACACCTTC. This rearrangement joins TRBV6-5 to TRBJ1-2; D ambiguous. The CDR3 is 12 residues long. V gave up 7 bases and J gave up 6 bases, with 12 bases separating them. Germline-derived CDR1 and CDR2 are MNHEY and SVGAGI.

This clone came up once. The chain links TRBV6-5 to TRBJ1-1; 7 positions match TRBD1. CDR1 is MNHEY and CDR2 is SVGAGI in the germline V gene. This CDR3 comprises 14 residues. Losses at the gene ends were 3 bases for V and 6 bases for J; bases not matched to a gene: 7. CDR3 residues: CASSYSTGDSEAFF. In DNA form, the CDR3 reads TGTGCCAGCAGTTATTCAACAGGGGATTCTGAAGCTTTCTTT.